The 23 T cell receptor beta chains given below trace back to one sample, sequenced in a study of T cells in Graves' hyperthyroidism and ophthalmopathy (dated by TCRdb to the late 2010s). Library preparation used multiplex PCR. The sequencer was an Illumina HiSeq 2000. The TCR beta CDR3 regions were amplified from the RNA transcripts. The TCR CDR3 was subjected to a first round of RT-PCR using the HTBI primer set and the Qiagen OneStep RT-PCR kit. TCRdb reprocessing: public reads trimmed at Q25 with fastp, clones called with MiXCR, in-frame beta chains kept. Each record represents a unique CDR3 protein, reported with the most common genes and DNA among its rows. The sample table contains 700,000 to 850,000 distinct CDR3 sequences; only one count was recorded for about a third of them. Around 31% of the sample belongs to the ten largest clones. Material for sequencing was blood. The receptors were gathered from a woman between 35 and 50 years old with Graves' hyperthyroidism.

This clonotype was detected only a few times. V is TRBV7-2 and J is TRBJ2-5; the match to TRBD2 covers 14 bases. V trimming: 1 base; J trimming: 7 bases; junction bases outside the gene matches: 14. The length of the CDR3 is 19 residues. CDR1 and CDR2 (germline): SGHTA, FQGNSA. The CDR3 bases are TGTGCCAGCAGCTTAGGGCGTTGGGGGACTAGCGGGAGATTGTTGACCCAGTACTTC. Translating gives CASSLGRWGTSGRLLTQYF.

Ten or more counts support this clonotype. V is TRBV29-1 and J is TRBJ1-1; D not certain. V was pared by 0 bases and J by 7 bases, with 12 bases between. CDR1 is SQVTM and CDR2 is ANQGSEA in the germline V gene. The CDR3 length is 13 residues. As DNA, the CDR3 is TGCAGCGTTGAAGATCTTAGCCCATATGAAGCTTTCTTT. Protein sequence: CSVEDLSPYEAFF.

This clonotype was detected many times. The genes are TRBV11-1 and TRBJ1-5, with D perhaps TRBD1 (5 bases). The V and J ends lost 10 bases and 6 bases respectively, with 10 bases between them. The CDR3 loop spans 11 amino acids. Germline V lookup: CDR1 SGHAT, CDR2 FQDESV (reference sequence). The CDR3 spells CATQGVQPQHF. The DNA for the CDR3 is TGTGCCACCCAGGGAGTTCAGCCCCAGCATTTT. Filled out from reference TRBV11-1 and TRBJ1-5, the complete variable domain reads EAEVAQSPRYKITEKSQAVAFWCDPISGHATLYWYRQILGQGPELLVQFQDESVVDDSQLPKDRFSAERLKGVDSTLKIQPAELGDSAMYLCATQGVQPQHFGDGTRLSIL.

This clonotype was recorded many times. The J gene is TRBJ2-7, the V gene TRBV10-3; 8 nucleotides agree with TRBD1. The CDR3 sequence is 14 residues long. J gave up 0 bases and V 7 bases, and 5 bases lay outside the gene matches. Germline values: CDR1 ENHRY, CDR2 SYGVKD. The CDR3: CAINQGAGSYEQYF. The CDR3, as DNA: TGTGCCATCAATCAGGGGGCAGGCTCCTACGAGCAGTACTTC.

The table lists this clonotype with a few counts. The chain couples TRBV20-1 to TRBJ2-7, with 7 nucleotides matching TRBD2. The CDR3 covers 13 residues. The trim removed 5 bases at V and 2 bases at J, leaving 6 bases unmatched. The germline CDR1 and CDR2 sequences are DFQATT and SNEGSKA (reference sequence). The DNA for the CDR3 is TGCAGTGCTCGGGGGGACGGGGCCTACGAGCAGTACTTC. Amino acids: CSARGDGAYEQYF.

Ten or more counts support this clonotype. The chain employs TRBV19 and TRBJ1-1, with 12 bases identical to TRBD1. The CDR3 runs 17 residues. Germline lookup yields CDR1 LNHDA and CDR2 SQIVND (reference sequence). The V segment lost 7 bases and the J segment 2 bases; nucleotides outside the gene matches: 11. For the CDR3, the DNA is TGTGCCAGTAACCGGTTGGGACAGGGGGCCCGAAACACTGAAGCTTTCTTT. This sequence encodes CASNRLGQGARNTEAFF. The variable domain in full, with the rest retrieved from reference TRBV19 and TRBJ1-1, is DGGITQSPKYLFRKEGQNVTLSCEQNLNHDAMYWYRQDPGQGLRLIYYSQIVNDFQKGDIAEGYSVSREKKESFPLTVTSAQKNPTAFYLCASNRLGQGARNTEAFFGQGTRLTVV.

For the CDR3, the DNA is TGCAGTGCTAGAGGGGCGGGTCGCGGACAGGGGGCCGAGCAGTACTTC. It yields the protein CSARGAGRGQGAEQYF. The chain carries TRBV20-1 and TRBJ2-7; 11 positions match TRBD1. Trimming took 1 base from V and 6 from J; bases not matched to a gene: 11. CDR1 and CDR2 from the germline V gene are DFQATT and SNEGSKA (reference sequence). This CDR3 region has 16 residues.

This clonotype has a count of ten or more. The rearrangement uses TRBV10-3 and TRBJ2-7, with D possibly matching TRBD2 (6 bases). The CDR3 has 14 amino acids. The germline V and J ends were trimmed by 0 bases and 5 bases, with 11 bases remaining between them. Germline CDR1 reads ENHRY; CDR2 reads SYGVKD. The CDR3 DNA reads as TGTGCCATCAGTGAGTCGGTCTGGGGGGACGAGCAGTACTTC. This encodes CAISESVWGDEQYF.

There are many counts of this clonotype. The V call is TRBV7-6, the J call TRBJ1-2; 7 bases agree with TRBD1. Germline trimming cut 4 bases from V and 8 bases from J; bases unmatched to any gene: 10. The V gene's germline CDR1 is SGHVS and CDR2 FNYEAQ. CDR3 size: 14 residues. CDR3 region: CASSSRDSLSGYTF. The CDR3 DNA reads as TGTGCCAGCAGCTCCCGGGACAGCCTTTCGGGCTACACCTTC. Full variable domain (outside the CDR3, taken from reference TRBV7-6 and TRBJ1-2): GAGVSQSPRYKVTKRGQDVALRCDPISGHVSLYWYRQALGQGPEFLTYFNYEAQQDKSGLPNDRFSAERPEGSISTLTIQRTEQRDSAMYRCASSSRDSLSGYTFGSGTRLTVV.

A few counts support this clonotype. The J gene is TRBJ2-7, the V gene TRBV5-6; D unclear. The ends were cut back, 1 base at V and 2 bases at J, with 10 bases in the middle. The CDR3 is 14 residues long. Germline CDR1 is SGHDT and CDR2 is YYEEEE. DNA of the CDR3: TGTGCCAGCAGCTTGAGGCCAGCCACCTACGAGCAGTACTTC. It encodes CASSLRPATYEQYF. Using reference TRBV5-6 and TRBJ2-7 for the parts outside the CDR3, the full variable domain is DAGVTQSPTHLIKTRGQQVTLRCSPKSGHDTVSWYQQALGQGPQFIFQYYEEEERQRGNFPDRFSGHQFPNYSSELNVNALLLGDSALYLCASSLRPATYEQYFGPGTRLTVT.

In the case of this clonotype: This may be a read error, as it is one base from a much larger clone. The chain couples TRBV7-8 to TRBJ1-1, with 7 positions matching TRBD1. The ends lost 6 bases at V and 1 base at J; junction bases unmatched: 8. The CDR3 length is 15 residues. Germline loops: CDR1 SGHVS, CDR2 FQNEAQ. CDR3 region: CASSPRTGSNTEAFF. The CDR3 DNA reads TGTGCCAGCAGTCCGAGGACAGGATCGAACACTGAAGCTTTCTTT.

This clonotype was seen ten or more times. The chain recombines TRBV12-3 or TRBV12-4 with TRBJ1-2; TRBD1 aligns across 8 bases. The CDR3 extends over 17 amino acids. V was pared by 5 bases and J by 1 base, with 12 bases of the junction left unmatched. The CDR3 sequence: CASSPWTGRGVNYGYTF. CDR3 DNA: TGTGCCAGCAGTCCCTGGACAGGGAGGGGGGTTAACTATGGCTACACCTTC.

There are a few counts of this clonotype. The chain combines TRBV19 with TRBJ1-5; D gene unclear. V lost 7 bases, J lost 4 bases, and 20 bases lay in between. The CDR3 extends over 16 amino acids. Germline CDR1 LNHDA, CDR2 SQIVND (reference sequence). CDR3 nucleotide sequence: TGTGCCAGTACGAGTCTGGCTCTCGCGAATAATCAGCCCCAGCATTTT. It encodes CASTSLALANNQPQHF.

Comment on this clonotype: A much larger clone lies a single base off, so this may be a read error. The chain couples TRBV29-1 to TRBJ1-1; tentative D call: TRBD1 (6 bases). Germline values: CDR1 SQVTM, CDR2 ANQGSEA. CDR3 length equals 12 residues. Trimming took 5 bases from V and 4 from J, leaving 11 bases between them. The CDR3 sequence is CSVSRGVTEAFF. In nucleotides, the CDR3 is TGCAGCGTTAGCAGGGGTGTCACTGAAGCTTTCTTT.

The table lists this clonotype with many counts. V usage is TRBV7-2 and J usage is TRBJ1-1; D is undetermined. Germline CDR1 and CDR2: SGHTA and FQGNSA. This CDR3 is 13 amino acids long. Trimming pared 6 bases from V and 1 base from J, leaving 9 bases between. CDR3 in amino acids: CASSPIRNTEAFF. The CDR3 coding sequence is TGTGCCAGCAGTCCAATCAGGAACACTGAAGCTTTCTTT.

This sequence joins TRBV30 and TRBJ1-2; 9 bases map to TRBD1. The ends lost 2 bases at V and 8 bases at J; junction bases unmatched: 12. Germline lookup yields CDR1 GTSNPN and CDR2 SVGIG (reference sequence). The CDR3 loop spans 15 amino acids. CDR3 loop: CAWSLPGQGVRGYTF. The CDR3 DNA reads TGTGCCTGGAGTTTGCCGGGACAGGGTGTCAGGGGCTACACCTTC.

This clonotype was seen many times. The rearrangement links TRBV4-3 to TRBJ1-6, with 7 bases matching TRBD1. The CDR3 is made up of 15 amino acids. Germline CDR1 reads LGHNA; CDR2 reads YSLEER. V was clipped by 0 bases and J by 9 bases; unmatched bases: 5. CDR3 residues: CASSQDGTVFSPLHF. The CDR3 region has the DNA TGCGCCAGCAGCCAAGACGGGACAGTCTTTTCACCCCTCCACTTT.

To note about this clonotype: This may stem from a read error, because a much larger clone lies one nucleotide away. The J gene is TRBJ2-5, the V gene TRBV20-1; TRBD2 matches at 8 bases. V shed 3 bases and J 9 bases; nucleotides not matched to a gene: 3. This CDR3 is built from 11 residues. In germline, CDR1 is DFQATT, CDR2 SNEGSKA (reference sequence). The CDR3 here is CSASLREAQYF. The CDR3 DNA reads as TGCAGTGCTAGCCTGCGGGAGGCCCAGTACTTC.

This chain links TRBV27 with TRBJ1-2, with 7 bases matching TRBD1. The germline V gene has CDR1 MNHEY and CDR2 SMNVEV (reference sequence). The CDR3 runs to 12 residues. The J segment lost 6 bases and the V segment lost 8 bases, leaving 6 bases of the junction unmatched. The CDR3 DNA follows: TGTGCCAGCCGCGACAGGGTCAATGGCTACACCTTC. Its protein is CASRDRVNGYTF.

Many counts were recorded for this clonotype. Here the CDR3 reads CASSYLYEQYF. In nucleotides, the CDR3 is TGTGCCAGCAGTTATCTATACGAGCAGTACTTC. The J gene is TRBJ2-7, the V gene TRBV6-5; D not resolved. In germline, CDR1 is MNHEY, CDR2 SVGAGI. Deletions cut 3 bases from V and 4 bases from J, with 4 bases between. CDR3 length: 11 residues.

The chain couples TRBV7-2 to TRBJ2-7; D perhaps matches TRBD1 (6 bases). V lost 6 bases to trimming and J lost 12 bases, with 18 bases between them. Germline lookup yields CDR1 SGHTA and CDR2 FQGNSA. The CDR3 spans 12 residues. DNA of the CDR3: TGTGCCAGCAGTTTTGACAAGGGACAAAGGTACTTC. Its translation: CASSFDKGQRYF.

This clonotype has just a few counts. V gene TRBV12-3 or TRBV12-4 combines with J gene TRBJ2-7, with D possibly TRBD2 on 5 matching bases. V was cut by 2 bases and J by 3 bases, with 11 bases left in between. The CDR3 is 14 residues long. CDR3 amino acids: CASSLWPGNYEQYF. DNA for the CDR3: TGTGCCAGCAGTTTATGGCCGGGGAACTACGAGCAGTACTTC.

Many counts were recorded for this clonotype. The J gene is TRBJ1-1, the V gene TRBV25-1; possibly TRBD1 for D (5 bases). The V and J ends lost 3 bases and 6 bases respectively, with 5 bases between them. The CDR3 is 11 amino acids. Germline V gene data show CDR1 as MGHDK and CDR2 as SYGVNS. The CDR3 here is CASSEGAEAFF. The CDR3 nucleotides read TGTGCCAGCAGTGAGGGGGCTGAAGCTTTCTTT.